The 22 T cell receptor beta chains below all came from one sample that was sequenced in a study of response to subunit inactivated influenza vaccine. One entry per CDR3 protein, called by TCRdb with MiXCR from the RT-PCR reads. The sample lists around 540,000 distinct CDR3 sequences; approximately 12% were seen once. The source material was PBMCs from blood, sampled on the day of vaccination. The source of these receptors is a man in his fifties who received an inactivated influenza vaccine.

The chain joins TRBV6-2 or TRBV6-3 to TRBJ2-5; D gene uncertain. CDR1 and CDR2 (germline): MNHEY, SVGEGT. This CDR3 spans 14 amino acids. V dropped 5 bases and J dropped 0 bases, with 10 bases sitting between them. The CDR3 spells CASSPTAYQETQYF. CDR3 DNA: TGTGCCAGCAGTCCCACCGCCTACCAAGAGACCCAGTACTTC.

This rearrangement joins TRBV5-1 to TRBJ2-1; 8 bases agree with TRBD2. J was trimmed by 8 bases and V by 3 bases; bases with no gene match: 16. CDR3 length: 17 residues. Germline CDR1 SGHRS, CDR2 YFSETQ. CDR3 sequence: CASSSLNTGLAADEQFF. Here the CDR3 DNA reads TGCGCCAGCAGCTCGCTGAACACAGGACTAGCCGCCGATGAGCAGTTCTTC.

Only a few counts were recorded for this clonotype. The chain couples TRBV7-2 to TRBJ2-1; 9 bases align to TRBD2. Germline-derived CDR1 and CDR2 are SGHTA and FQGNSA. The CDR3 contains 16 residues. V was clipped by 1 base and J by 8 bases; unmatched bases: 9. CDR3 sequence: CASSLVVAGVSDEQFF. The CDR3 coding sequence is TGTGCCAGCAGCTTAGTGGTAGCGGGAGTTAGCGATGAGCAGTTCTTC.

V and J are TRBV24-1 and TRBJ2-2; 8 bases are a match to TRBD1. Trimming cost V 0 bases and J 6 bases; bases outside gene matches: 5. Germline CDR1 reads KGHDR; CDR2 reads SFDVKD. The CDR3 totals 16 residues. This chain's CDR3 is CATSDLLGTGPGELFF. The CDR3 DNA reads TGTGCCACCAGTGATTTGCTTGGGACAGGCCCCGGGGAGCTGTTTTTT.

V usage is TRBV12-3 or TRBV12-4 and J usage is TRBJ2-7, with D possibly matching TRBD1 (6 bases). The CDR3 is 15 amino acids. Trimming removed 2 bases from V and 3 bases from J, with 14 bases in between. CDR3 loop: CASSLRSYRDYEQYF. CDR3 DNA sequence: TGTGCCAGCAGTTTACGGTCCTACAGGGACTACGAGCAGTACTTC.

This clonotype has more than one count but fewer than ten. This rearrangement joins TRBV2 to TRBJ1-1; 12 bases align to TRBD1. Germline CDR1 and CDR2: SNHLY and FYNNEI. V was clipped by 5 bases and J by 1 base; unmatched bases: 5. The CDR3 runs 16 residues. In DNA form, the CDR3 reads TGTGCCAGCAGTTTCCCGGGACAGGGGGCGAACACTGAAGCTTTCTTT. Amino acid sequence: CASSFPGQGANTEAFF. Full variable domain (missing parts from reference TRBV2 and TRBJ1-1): EPEVTQTPSHQVTQMGQEVILRCVPISNHLYFYWYRQILGQKVEFLVSFYNNEISEKSEIFDDQFSVERPDGSNFTLKIRSTKLEDSAMYFCASSFPGQGANTEAFFGQGTRLTVV.

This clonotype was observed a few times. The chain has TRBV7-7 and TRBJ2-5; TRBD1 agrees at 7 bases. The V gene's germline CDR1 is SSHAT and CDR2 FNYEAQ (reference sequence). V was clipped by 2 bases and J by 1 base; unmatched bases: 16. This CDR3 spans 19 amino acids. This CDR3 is CASSLRAGTDFMGQETQYF. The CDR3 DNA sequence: TGTGCCAGCAGCTTAAGGGCCGGGACAGACTTTATGGGCCAAGAGACCCAGTACTTC.

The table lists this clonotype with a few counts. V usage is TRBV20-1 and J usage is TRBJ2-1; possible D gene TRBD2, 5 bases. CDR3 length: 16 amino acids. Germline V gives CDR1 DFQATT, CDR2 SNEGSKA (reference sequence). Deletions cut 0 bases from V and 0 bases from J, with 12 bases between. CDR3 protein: CSARDLSGVSYNEQFF. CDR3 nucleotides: TGCAGTGCTAGAGATCTAAGCGGAGTCTCCTACAATGAGCAGTTCTTC.

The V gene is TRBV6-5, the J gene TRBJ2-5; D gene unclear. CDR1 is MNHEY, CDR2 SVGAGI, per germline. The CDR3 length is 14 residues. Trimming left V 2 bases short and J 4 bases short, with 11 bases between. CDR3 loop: CASSYGYPGETQYF. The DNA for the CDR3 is TGTGCCAGCAGTTACGGCTACCCGGGAGAGACCCAGTACTTC.

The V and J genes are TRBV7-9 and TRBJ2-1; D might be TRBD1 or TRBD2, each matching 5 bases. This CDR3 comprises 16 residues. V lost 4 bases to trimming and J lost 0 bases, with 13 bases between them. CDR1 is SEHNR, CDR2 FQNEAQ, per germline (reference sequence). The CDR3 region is CASSSGAISSYNEQFF. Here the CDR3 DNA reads TGTGCCAGCAGCTCCGGGGCGATTAGCTCCTACAATGAGCAGTTCTTC.

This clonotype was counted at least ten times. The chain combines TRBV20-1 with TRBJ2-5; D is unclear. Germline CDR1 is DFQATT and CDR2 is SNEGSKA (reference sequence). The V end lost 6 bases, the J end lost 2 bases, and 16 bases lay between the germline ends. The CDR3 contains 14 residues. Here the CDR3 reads CSAQKGVPQETQYF. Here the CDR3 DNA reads TGCAGTGCCCAGAAAGGTGTACCTCAAGAGACCCAGTACTTC.

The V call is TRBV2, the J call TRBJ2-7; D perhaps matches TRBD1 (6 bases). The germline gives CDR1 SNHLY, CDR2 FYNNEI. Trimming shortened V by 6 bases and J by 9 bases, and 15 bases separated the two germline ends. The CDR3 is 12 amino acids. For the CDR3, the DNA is TGTGCCAGCAGGCGACAGGCATCCGGGCAGTACTTC. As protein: CASRRQASGQYF.

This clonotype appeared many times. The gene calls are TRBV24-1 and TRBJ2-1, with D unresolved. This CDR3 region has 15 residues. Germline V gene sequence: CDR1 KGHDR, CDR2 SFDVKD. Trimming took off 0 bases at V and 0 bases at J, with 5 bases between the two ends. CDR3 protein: CATSDLLTSYNEQFF. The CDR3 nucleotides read TGTGCCACCAGTGATTTGCTGACCTCCTACAATGAGCAGTTCTTC.

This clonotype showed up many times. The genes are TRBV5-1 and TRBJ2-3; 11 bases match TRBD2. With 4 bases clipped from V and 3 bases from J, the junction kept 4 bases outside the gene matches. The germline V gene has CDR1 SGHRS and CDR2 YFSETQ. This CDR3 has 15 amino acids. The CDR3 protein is CASSTGLAVTDTQYF. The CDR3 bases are TGCGCCAGCAGCACGGGACTAGCGGTAACAGATACGCAGTATTTT.

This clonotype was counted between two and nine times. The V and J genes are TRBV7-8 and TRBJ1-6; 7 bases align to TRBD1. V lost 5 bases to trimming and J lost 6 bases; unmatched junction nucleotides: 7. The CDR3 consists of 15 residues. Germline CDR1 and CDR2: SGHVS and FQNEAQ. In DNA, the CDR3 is TGTGCCAGCAGCGCCCGCGACAGGGCTAATTCACCCCTCCACTTT. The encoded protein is CASSARDRANSPLHF.

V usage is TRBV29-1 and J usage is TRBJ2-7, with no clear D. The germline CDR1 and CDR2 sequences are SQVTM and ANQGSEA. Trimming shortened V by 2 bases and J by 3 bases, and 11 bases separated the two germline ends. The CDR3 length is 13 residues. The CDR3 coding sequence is TGCAGCGTTGAAATCCAGAGTGGCTACGAGCAGTACTTC. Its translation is CSVEIQSGYEQYF.

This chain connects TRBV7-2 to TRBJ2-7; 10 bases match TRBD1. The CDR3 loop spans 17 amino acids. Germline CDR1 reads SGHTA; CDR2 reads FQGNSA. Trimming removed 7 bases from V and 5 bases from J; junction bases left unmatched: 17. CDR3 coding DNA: TGTGCCAGCACCCCGTACCGATCCGGGACAGGGGTCAACGAGCAGTACTTC. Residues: CASTPYRSGTGVNEQYF. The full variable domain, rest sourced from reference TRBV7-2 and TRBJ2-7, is GAGVSQSPSNKVTEKGKDVELRCDPISGHTALYWYRQSLGQGLEFLIYFQGNSAPDKSGLPSDRFSAERTGGSVSTLTIQRTQQEDSAVYLCASTPYRSGTGVNEQYFGPGTRLTVT.

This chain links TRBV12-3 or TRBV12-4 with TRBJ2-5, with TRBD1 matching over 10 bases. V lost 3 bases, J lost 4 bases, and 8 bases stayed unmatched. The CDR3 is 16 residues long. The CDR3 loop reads CASSFPGQGWRETQYF. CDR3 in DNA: TGTGCCAGCAGTTTCCCGGGACAGGGGTGGCGAGAGACCCAGTACTTC.

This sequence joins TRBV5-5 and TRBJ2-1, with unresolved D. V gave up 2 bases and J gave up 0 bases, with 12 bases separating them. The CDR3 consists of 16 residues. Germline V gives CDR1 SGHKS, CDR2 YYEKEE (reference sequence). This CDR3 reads CASSFNVPSSYNEQFF. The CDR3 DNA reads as TGTGCCAGCAGCTTTAATGTCCCGAGCTCCTACAATGAGCAGTTCTTC.

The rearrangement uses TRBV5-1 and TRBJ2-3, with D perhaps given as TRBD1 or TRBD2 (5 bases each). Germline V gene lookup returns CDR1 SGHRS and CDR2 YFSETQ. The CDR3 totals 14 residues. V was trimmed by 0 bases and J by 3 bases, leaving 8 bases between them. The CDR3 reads CASSLEEGTDTQYF. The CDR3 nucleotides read TGCGCCAGCAGCTTGGAAGAGGGGACAGATACGCAGTATTTT. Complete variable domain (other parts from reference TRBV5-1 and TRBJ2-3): KAGVTQTPRYLIKTRGQQVTLSCSPISGHRSVSWYQQTPGQGLQFLFEYFSETQRNKGNFPGRFSGRQFSNSRSEMNVSTLELGDSALYLCASSLEEGTDTQYFGPGTRLTVL.

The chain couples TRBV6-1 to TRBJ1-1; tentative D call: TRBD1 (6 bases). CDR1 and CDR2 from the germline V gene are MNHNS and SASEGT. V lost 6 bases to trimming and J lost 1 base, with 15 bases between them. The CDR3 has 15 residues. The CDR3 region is CASSSGVGRNTEAFF. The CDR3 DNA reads TGTGCCAGCAGCTCAGGGGTAGGGAGGAACACTGAAGCTTTCTTT.

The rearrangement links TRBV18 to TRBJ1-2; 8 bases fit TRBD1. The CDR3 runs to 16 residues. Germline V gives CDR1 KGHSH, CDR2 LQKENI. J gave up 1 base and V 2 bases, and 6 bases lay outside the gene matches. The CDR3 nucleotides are TGTGCCAGCTCACCAACGGCAGGGGGCCTTAACTATGGCTACACCTTC. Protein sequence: CASSPTAGGLNYGYTF.